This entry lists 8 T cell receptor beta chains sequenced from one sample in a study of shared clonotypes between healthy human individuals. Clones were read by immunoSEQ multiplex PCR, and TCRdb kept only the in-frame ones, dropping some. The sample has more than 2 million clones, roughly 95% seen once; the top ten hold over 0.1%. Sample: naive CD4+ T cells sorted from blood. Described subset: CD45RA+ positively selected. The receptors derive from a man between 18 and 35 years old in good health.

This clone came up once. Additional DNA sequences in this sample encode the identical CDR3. The CDR3 loop is CASSLAAGSYNEQFF. CDR3 sequence (DNA): TGCGCCAGCAGCCTAGCGGCGGGCTCCTACAATGAGCAGTTCTTC. The V gene is TRBV5-1, the J gene TRBJ2-1, with 7 bases lining up with TRBD2. With V trimmed by 4 bases and J by 0 bases, 4 bases remained unmatched. This CDR3 spans 15 amino acids. CDR1 SGHRS and CDR2 YFSETQ come from the germline V gene.

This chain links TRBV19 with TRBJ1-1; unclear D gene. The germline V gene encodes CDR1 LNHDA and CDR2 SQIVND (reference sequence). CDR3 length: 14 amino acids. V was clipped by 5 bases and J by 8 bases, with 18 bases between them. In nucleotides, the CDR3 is TGTGCCAGTAGTCCATCTTGGTCGAATACGGAAGCTTTCTTT. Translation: CASSPSWSNTEAFF.

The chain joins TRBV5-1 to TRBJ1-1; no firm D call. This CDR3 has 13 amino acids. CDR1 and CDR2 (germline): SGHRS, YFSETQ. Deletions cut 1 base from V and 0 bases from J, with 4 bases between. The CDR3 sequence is CASSLMVNTEAFF. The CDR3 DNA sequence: TGCGCCAGCAGCTTGATGGTGAACACTGAAGCTTTCTTT.

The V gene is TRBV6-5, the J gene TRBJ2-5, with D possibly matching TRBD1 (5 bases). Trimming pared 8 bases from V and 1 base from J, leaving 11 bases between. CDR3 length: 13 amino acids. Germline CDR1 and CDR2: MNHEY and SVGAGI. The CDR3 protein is CASHRGVQETQYF. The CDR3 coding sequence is TGTGCCAGCCATAGGGGCGTCCAAGAGACCCAGTACTTC.

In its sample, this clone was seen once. The CDR3 DNA follows: TGTGCCAGCAGCCTCGGGGTAGCGGGATCAGATACGCAGTATTTT. Amino acids: CASSLGVAGSDTQYF. The V call is TRBV9, the J call TRBJ2-3; 8 bases are shared with TRBD2. There are 15 residues in the CDR3. The V gene's germline CDR1 is SGDLS and CDR2 YYNGEE. V lost 4 bases to trimming and J lost 4 bases; unmatched junction nucleotides: 8.

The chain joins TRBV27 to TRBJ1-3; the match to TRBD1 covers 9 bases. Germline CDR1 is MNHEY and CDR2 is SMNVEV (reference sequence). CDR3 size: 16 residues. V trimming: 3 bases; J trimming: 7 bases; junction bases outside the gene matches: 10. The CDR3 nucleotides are TGTGCCAGCAGTTTGTCCGGGACAGGGTTAATCAACACCATATATTTT. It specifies CASSLSGTGLINTIYF.

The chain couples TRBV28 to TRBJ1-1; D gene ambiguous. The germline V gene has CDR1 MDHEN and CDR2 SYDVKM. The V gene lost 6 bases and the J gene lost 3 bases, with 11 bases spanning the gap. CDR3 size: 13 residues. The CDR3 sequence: CASSWGTYTEAFF. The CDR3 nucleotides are TGTGCCAGCAGCTGGGGAACTTACACTGAAGCTTTCTTT.

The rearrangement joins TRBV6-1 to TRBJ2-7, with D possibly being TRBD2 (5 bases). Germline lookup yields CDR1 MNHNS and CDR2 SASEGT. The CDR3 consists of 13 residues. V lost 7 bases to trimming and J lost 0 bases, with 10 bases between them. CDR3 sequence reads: CASNRLASYEQYF. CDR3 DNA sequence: TGTGCCAGCAATCGGCTAGCCTCCTACGAGCAGTACTTC.